This T cell receptor beta chain was documented in a study of T cell repertoires in cytomegalovirus infection. At the level of the study: A matching HLA type, together with CMV infection, was signaled by public TCR beta signatures.

This clonotype occurred a few times. Its antigen is still unknown. CDR1 and CDR2 from the germline V gene are MNHEY and SMNVEV (reference sequence). V was shortened by 4 bases and J by 2 bases, with 12 bases between the two germline ends. CDR3 length equals 14 residues. From the reads, TCRdb called clonotypes with MiXCR, one entry per CDR3 protein. In the table there are about 900,000 distinct CDR3 sequences, approximately 32% of which are singletons. The chain couples TRBV27 to TRBJ2-7; possibly TRBD1 for D (5 bases). This specimen was cultured CD8+ T cells from PBMCs, taken from culture after CMV antigen stimulation. This receptor was obtained from a human donor in good health (CMV status not recorded). Some clones in this sample may be carry-over from other donors' samples. The CDR3 sequence: CASSWDRGPYEQYF. The CDR3 DNA sequence: TGTGCCAGCAGTTGGGATAGGGGCCCCTACGAGCAGTACTTC.